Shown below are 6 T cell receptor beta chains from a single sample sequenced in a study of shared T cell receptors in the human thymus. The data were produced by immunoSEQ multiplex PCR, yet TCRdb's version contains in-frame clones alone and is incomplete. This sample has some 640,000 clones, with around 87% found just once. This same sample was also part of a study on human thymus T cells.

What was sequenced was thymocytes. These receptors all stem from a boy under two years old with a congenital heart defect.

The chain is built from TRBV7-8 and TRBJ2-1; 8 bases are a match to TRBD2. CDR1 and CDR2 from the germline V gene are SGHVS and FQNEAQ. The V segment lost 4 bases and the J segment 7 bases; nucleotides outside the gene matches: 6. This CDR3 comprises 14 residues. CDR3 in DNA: TGTGCCAGCAGCTACCCCACTAGCGGAAATGAGCAGTTCTTC. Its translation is CASSYPTSGNEQFF.

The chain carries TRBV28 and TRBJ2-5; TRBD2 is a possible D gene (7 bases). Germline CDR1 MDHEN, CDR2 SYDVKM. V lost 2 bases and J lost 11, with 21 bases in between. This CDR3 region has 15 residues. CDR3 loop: CASSLRTEGTTRQYF. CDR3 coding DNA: TGTGCCAGCAGTTTAAGGACAGAGGGGACTACGAGGCAGTACTTC.

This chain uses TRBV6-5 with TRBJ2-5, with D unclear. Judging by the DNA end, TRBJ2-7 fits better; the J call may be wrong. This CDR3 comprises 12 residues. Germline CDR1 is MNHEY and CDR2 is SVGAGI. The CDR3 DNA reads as TGTGCCAGCAGTACCGTCGGGTACGAGCAGTACTTC. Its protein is CASSTVGYEQYF.

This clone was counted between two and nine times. The CDR3 sequence is CASSLPLATPQREQFF. The CDR3 DNA sequence: TGTGCCAGCAGCCTCCCACTAGCGACCCCCCAGAGGGAGCAGTTCTTC. The chain joins TRBV7-9 to TRBJ2-1; 7 positions agree with TRBD2. J gave up 10 bases and V 5 bases, and 17 bases lay outside the gene matches. The CDR3 consists of 16 residues. CDR1 is SEHNR and CDR2 is FQNEAQ in the germline V gene (reference sequence).

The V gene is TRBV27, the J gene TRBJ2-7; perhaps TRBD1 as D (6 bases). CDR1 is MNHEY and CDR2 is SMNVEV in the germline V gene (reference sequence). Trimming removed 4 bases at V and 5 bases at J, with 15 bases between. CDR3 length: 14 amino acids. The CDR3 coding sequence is TGTGCCAGCAGTTCGACAGGCCAAGGGGACGAGCAGTACTTC. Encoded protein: CASSSTGQGDEQYF.

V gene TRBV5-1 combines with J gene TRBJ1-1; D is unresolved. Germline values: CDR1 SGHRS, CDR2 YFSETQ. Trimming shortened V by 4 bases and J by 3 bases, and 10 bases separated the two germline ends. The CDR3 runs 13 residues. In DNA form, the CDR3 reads TGCGCCAGCAGCCTTCGCCCGGACACTGAAGCTTTCTTT. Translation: CASSLRPDTEAFF.